The present TCR beta chain was sequenced within a study of sequential checkpoint blockade in melanoma. The treatment denotes: randomized to nivolumab then ipilimumab (arm A) or the reverse (arm B). From germline, CDR1 is LGHNA and CDR2 YNFKEQ. V lost 1 base to trimming and J lost 7 bases; unmatched junction nucleotides: 9. This CDR3 has 15 residues. This clone has a handful of counts. The table came from immunoSEQ multiplex PCR; TCRdb's copy has only in-frame clones and leaves some out. This table holds roughly 28,000 clones, roughly 80% found once. The sequence was collected from a human donor with melanoma. The chain couples TRBV4-2 to TRBJ1-2; 7 bases agree with TRBD1. Specimen: CD8+ T cells sorted from blood (inferred from file names), collected from a patient given nivolumab and ipilimumab in sequence. CDR3 nucleotide sequence: TGTGCCAGCAGCCAAGTTCCCACAGGGGTTGGTGGCTACACCTTC. Encoded protein: CASSQVPTGVGGYTF.